This entry lists 28 T cell receptor beta chains sequenced from one sample in a study of OX40 agonist ivuxolimab in advanced cancers. Sequencing used immunoSEQ multiplex PCR; TCRdb keeps in-frame clones, though not all of them. Seen here are 75,000 to 100,000 clones, under 95% observed once, and the top ten hold about 0.81%. The source was CD4+ or CD8+ T cells sorted from blood, collected in a trial of the OX40 agonist ivuxolimab. Receptors originate from an adult with an advanced solid tumor such as melanoma, head and neck, liver or kidney cancer.

This CDR3 is CASSLRGGSGELFF. CDR3 sequence (DNA): TGTGCCAGCAGCCTAAGGGGCGGGTCGGGGGAGCTGTTTTTT. The rearrangement joins TRBV9 to TRBJ2-2; tentatively, D is TRBD1 or TRBD2 (5 bases each). The CDR3 is 14 residues long. V lost 4 bases and J 8 bases, leaving 15 bases between the germline ends. The germline gives CDR1 SGDLS, CDR2 YYNGEE.

By sample fraction, this clone is medium-sized. The chain uses TRBV4-1 and TRBJ2-7; 9 bases line up with TRBD2. V trimming: 2 bases; J trimming: 1 base; junction bases outside the gene matches: 15. Germline V gene lookup returns CDR1 MGHRA and CDR2 YSYEKL. The CDR3 length is 19 residues. The CDR3 reads CASSQNLIAVAGESYEQYF. The DNA of the CDR3 is TGCGCCAGCAGCCAAAACCTAATCGCTGTAGCGGGAGAGTCCTACGAGCAGTACTTC.

This chain links TRBV21-1 with TRBJ2-5; TRBD2 reflects the table's D call only, with no check against the DNA. TRBV21-1 is reported as a pseudogene. The CDR3 consists of 14 residues. CDR3 residues: CASSLRGEGRTQYF. In DNA form, the CDR3 reads TGTGCCAGCTCTTTAAGGGGGGAGGGACGGACCCAGTACTTC.

The CDR3 nucleotides read TGTGCCAGCAGTTTATTGGGCAGGAGACGTGGAAACACCATATATTTT. This gives the protein CASSLLGRRRGNTIYF. The chain joins TRBV28 to TRBJ1-3, with D uncertain. The germline gives CDR1 MDHEN, CDR2 SYDVKM. The CDR3 spans 16 residues. The V end was cut by 1 base, the J end by 3 bases, with 13 bases between.

V gene TRBV7-6 combines with J gene TRBJ2-7; TRBD2 matches at 13 bases. The CDR3 length is 15 residues. The J segment lost 7 bases and the V segment lost 5 bases, leaving 8 bases of the junction unmatched. Germline lookup yields CDR1 SGHVS and CDR2 FNYEAQ. The CDR3 region is CASSATSGRAGEQYF. CDR3 bases: TGTGCCAGCAGCGCCACTAGCGGGAGGGCGGGGGAGCAGTACTTC.

This chain connects TRBV4-2 to TRBJ1-1; D call uncertain. In germline, CDR1 is LGHNA, CDR2 YNFKEQ. V lost 5 bases to trimming and J lost 7 bases, with 14 bases between them. This CDR3 contains 13 residues. The CDR3 coding sequence is TGTGCCAGCAGCTTCTTCAGGAGAGTTGAAGCTTTCTTT. It is translated as CASSFFRRVEAFF.

This chain joins TRBV30 and TRBJ2-1, with D possibly TRBD2 on 6 matching bases. The CDR3 extends over 14 amino acids. Deletions cut 4 bases from V and 0 bases from J, with 10 bases between. Germline values: CDR1 GTSNPN, CDR2 SVGIG (reference sequence). CDR3 sequence reads: CAWTRRGSYNEQFF. The DNA for the CDR3 is TGTGCCTGGACTCGGAGGGGCTCCTACAATGAGCAGTTCTTC.

Comment on this clone: The CDR3 ends on some other residue instead of the conserved phenylalanine or tryptophan, so this is likely a read error. The DNA is omitted, as the CDR3 cannot be located on it reliably, and the CDR3 follows TCRdb's listing. J is TRBJ1-1 and V is TRBV6-1. Germline V lookup: CDR1 MNHNS, CDR2 SASEGT. The CDR3 is 12 residues long, ends included. Here the CDR3 reads CASSEVGSSPGV.

The genes are TRBV2 and TRBJ2-7, with 9 bases that match TRBD2. The CDR3 consists of 14 residues. From germline, CDR1 is SNHLY and CDR2 FYNNEI. The V and J ends lost 6 bases and 0 bases, in that order; junction bases with no gene match: 3. Here the CDR3 DNA reads TGTGCCAGCAGGCTAGCGGGAAGCTCCTACGAGCAGTACTTC. Protein: CASRLAGSSYEQYF.

V and J are TRBV5-6 and TRBJ1-1; TRBD1 matches at 9 bases. V shed 5 bases, J shed 4 bases, and the junction held 12 bases outside the gene matches. Germline V gene data show CDR1 as SGHDT and CDR2 as YYEEEE. The CDR3 loop spans 16 amino acids. CDR3 in amino acids: CASSSGTGSRSTEAFF. CDR3 nucleotides: TGTGCCAGCAGTTCCGGGACAGGGAGTCGTAGCACTGAAGCTTTCTTT.

The genes are TRBV2 and TRBJ1-5; no reliable D call. V shed 5 bases and J shed 4 bases, with 12 bases lying between them. The CDR3 runs to 14 residues. The germline CDR1 and CDR2 sequences are SNHLY and FYNNEI. CDR3 DNA: TGTGCCAGCAGTATTGACGGGATGAATCAGCCCCAGCATTTT. Translating it yields CASSIDGMNQPQHF. Supplemented by reference TRBV2 and TRBJ1-5, the full variable domain reads EPEVTQTPSHQVTQMGQEVILRCVPISNHLYFYWYRQILGQKVEFLVSFYNNEISEKSEIFDDQFSVERPDGSNFTLKIRSTKLEDSAMYFCASSIDGMNQPQHFGDGTRLSIL.

The chain uses TRBV5-1 and TRBJ1-5; 10 bases are shared with TRBD1. The CDR3 contains 16 residues. With 0 bases clipped from V and 1 base from J, the junction kept 1 base outside the gene matches. Germline V gives CDR1 SGHRS, CDR2 YFSETQ. The CDR3 coding sequence is TGCGCCAGCAGCTTGGGGACAGGGGGGAGCAATCAGCCCCAGCATTTT. It translates to CASSLGTGGSNQPQHF.

This chain links TRBV30 with TRBJ1-2; D is ambiguous. Germline loops: CDR1 GTSNPN, CDR2 SVGIG (reference sequence). The CDR3 has 11 residues. V lost 2 bases to trimming and J lost 10 bases, with 11 bases between them. The CDR3 is CAWSPPTVYTF. The DNA for the CDR3 is TGTGCCTGGAGTCCCCCTACCGTCTACACCTTC.

This chain uses TRBV5-4 with TRBJ1-1; 7 bases align to TRBD1. Trimming at V came to 2 bases and at J to 1 base, leaving 8 bases not matched to a gene. The CDR3 is 16 residues long. Germline CDR1 is SGHNT and CDR2 is YYREEE (reference sequence). CDR3 residues: CASSFIRGTANTEAFF. CDR3 nucleotides: TGTGCCAGCAGCTTTATCCGCGGGACAGCGAACACTGAAGCTTTCTTT.

V gene TRBV10-3 combines with J gene TRBJ1-1; a possible D gene is TRBD1 (6 bases). Per the germline V gene, CDR1 is ENHRY and CDR2 is SYGVKD. This CDR3 spans 14 amino acids. V lost 10 bases, J lost 2 bases, and 17 bases lay in between. The CDR3 nucleotides are TGTGCCAATAGAGATGGGGGCGGAAACACTGAAGCTTTCTTT. As protein: CANRDGGGNTEAFF.

The chain combines TRBV7-2 with TRBJ1-1, with unresolved D. Trimming stripped 3 bases from V and 6 bases from J, with 14 bases between. CDR1 and CDR2 from the germline V gene are SGHTA and FQGNSA. The CDR3 runs to 14 residues. The CDR3 region has the DNA TGTGCCAGCAGCTTTTGGCCCTTAGCGGCTGAAGCTTTCTTT. Translating gives CASSFWPLAAEAFF.

The rearrangement links TRBV11-2 to TRBJ2-3; D gene unclear. Trimming removed 3 bases at V and 6 bases at J, with 7 bases between. The CDR3 consists of 12 residues. Germline loops: CDR1 SGHAT, CDR2 FQNNGV. The DNA of the CDR3 is TGTGCCAGCAGCTTCTACTCCGATACGCAGTATTTT. It encodes CASSFYSDTQYF.

V and J are TRBV5-8 and TRBJ2-1; TRBD2 might be the D (6 bases). The CDR3 runs 16 residues. V lost 5 bases and J 0 bases, leaving 15 bases between the germline ends. From germline, CDR1 is SGHTS and CDR2 YDEGEE. The CDR3: CASRGGERYSYNEQFF. The CDR3 region has the DNA TGTGCCAGCAGGGGAGGAGAGAGATACTCCTACAATGAGCAGTTCTTC.

The chain uses TRBV11-2 and TRBJ1-1; possibly TRBD1 for D (5 bases). The germline V and J ends were trimmed by 1 base and 13 bases, with 19 bases remaining between them. Looked up from germline, CDR1 is SGHAT and CDR2 is FQNNGV. The CDR3 is made up of 14 amino acids. The CDR3 DNA follows: TGTGCCAGCAGCTTAGCAGACGGCAGGGAGAAAGTTTTCTTT. It specifies CASSLADGREKVFF.

The chain recombines TRBV29-1 with TRBJ1-3; 7 bases align to TRBD1. V lost 6 bases and J lost 2; bases outside the gene matches: 4. CDR1 and CDR2 from the germline V gene are SQVTM and ANQGSEA. The CDR3 contains 13 residues. The CDR3 DNA sequence: TGCAGCGTCGCAACAGGGGCTGGAAACACCATATATTTT. Translating gives CSVATGAGNTIYF.

The chain combines TRBV19 with TRBJ1-1, with D unclear. Trimming pared 4 bases from V and 7 bases from J, leaving 16 bases between. The CDR3 runs to 14 residues. Germline V CDR1 and CDR2: LNHDA, SQIVND (reference sequence). The CDR3 sequence is CASSTVGSRNEAFF. The CDR3 DNA reads as TGTGCCAGTAGTACCGTTGGGTCCCGGAATGAAGCTTTCTTT.

The chain is built from TRBV4-2 and TRBJ1-3, with D uncertain. CDR3 length: 13 amino acids. The germline V and J ends were trimmed by 4 bases and 3 bases, with 7 bases remaining between them. Germline assignment: CDR1 LGHNA and CDR2 YNFKEQ. In nucleotides, the CDR3 is TGTGCCAGCAGCCTCAAACGTGGAAACACCATATATTTT. Its protein is CASSLKRGNTIYF.

The rearrangement links TRBV5-5 to TRBJ1-4, with 8 bases lining up with TRBD1. Germline CDR1 reads SGHKS; CDR2 reads YYEKEE (reference sequence). Trimming took 4 bases from V and 4 from J; bases not matched to a gene: 3. This CDR3 is 14 amino acids long. DNA of the CDR3: TGTGCCAGCAGCAGAACAGGGGGTAATGAAAAACTGTTTTTT. Translated: CASSRTGGNEKLFF.

J is TRBJ2-7 and V is TRBV15, with 8 bases fitting TRBD1. CDR3 length: 15 amino acids. Per the germline V gene, CDR1 is LNHNV and CDR2 is YYDKDF (reference sequence). J gave up 4 bases and V 3 bases, and 8 bases lay outside the gene matches. In nucleotides, the CDR3 is TGTGCCACCAGCAGGGACAGGGTTCGACGGTACGAGCAGTACTTC. Translated: CATSRDRVRRYEQYF.

This chain connects TRBV11-2 to TRBJ2-7, with 11 bases that match TRBD2. The CDR3 length is 15 residues. Germline CDR1 and CDR2: SGHAT and FQNNGV. Germline trimming cut 3 bases from V and 0 bases from J; bases unmatched to any gene: 1. The CDR3 DNA reads TGTGCCAGCAGCTTCGGGACTAGCGGCTCCTACGAGCAGTACTTC. As protein: CASSFGTSGSYEQYF.

This clone appeared a single time. This rearrangement joins TRBV9 to TRBJ1-1; no clear D. Trimming removed 1 base from V and 1 base from J, with 11 bases in between. CDR3 length: 15 amino acids. The germline V gene has CDR1 SGDLS and CDR2 YYNGEE. The chain's CDR3 is CASSVIPASNTEAFF. The CDR3 DNA reads as TGTGCCAGCAGCGTAATCCCAGCATCGAACACTGAAGCTTTCTTT. The whole variable domain, filled in from reference TRBV9 and TRBJ1-1, reads DSGVTQTPKHLITATGQRVTLRCSPRSGDLSVYWYQQSLDQGLQFLIQYYNGEERAKGNILERFSAQQFPDLHSELNLSSLELGDSALYFCASSVIPASNTEAFFGQGTRLTVV.

The rearrangement links TRBV11-1 to TRBJ1-2; TRBD1 matches 10 bases. Trimming took 7 bases from V and 8 from J; bases not matched to a gene: 7. From germline, CDR1 is SGHAT and CDR2 FQDESV (reference sequence). The CDR3 is made up of 13 amino acids. DNA for the CDR3: TGTGCCAGCAACCGGGACAGGGGAGTCGGCTACACCTTC. Protein: CASNRDRGVGYTF.

V usage is TRBV6-1 and J usage is TRBJ1-6; D possibly corresponds to TRBD1 (6 bases). The V end lost 4 bases, the J end lost 8 bases, and 9 bases lay between the germline ends. Germline V gene data show CDR1 as MNHNS and CDR2 as SASEGT. This CDR3 is 13 amino acids long. Here the CDR3 reads CASSGRGDSPLHF. DNA for the CDR3: TGTGCCAGCAGTGGCAGGGGTGATTCACCCCTCCACTTT.